This TCR beta chain originates from a study of early T cells in non-severe SARS-CoV-2 infection. The CDR3 extends over 11 amino acids. CDR1 and CDR2 from the germline V gene are LGHDT and YNNKEL (reference sequence). The germline V and J ends were trimmed by 2 bases and 6 bases, with 4 bases remaining between them. Each single cDNA molecule received a unique molecular identifier. TCRdb re-analysed the 5' RACE reads in MiXCR, keeping a single row per CDR3 protein. The table has 50,000 to 60,000 distinct CDR3 sequences, approximately 11% seen once. General study points: CD4 and private specificities were missed by VDJdb matching, which favored anti-spike CD8 responses.

This clonotype was seen repeatedly, ten times or more. What it recognizes is unknown. The material sequenced was whole blood. This sequence was found in an adult who was a healthcare worker with PCR-confirmed SARS-CoV-2 infection or an uninfected control (not recorded which). V gene TRBV3-1 combines with J gene TRBJ1-2; D is undetermined. The CDR3 DNA reads as TGTGCCAGCAGCCAAATCCATGGCTACACCTTC. Amino acid sequence: CASSQIHGYTF.